The rows below give T cell receptor beta chains drawn from one sample of a study of cytomegalovirus exposure and HLA in healthy donors. The method was immunoSEQ multiplex PCR; TCRdb's version includes in-frame clones alone and lacks a portion of them. The sample lists roughly 150,000 clones, almost 80% occurring once. The specimen was PBMCs. All receptors derive from a male donor in good health and CMV-seronegative. Both conserved end residues are part of each CDR3. The D gene is left open where the match is weak. Part of the rows lack a size; the others show once, few, many or a class for expanded clones.

TRBV4-3	once	TRBJ1-5	.	TGCGCCAGCAGCCAAGACCCGGACACGAGACCCAATCAGCCCCAGCATTTT	CASSQDPDTRPNQPQHF
TRBV6-5	once	TRBJ1-1	.	TGTGCCAGCAGTTCATCGACCCGGGCTGAAGCTTTCTTT	CASSSSTRAEAFF
TRBV7-2	once	TRBJ2-2	.	TGTGCCAGCAGCTTAGACAGGGCAGGCACCGGGGAGCTGTTTTTT	CASSLDRAGTGELFF
TRBV5-1	.	TRBJ2-2	TRBD2	TGCGCCAGCAGCTTGGGCGGGGGGCCACACGGGGAGCTGTTTTTT	CASSLGGGPHGELFF
TRBV6-5	.	TRBJ2-7	TRBD2	TGTGCCAGCAGACCCCGCGAACGGGGGGGCCCCGAGCAGTACTTC	CASRPRERGGPEQYF
TRBV2	.	TRBJ1-3	TRBD1	TGTGCCAGCAGTACAGGGGCCTCTGGAAACACCATATATTTT	CASSTGASGNTIYF
TRBV7-2	.	TRBJ1-2	.	TGTGCCAGCAGCAGCCGGGATCGAAATGGCTACACCTTC	CASSSRDRNGYTF
TRBV15	few	TRBJ1-1	.	TGTGCCACCAGCAGAAAAACCTGGACACTGTTGAACACTGAAGCTTTCTTT	CATSRKTWTLLNTEAFF
TRBV19	.	TRBJ1-1	.	TGTGCCAGTAGTCCGGGTACCGTCTCTTTCTTT	CASSPGTVSFF
TRBV4-3	.	TRBJ2-3	TRBD2	TGCGCCAGCAGCCAAGATCTTGGGACTAGCGGGAGGACTAGCACAGATACGCAGTATTTT	CASSQDLGTSGRTSTDTQYF
TRBV6-5	.	TRBJ1-1	.	TGTGCCAGCAGAACGGGGGTGATGAGGAACACTGAAGCTTTCTTT	CASRTGVMRNTEAFF
TRBV7-6	.	TRBJ1-1	TRBD1	TGTGCCAGCAGCCCCCAAATACAGGGGCCTTCAGGGGCTTTCTTT	CASSPQIQGPSGAFF
TRBV6-5	.	TRBJ1-1	.	TGTGCCAGCATCGACAGCCCAAATTCTGAAGCTTTCTTT	CASIDSPNSEAFF
TRBV13	.	TRBJ2-7	.	TGTGCCAGCAGCTTATGGCTAGCTGGGTCCTACGAGCAGTACTTC	CASSLWLAGSYEQYF
TRBV27	.	TRBJ1-1	.	TGTGCCAGCAGTTTGGGCTTGGGAGGGAGTGGGGTATTAGGGGGAGAAGCTTTCTTT	CASSLGLGGSGVLGGEAFF
TRBV9	.	TRBJ2-2	TRBD2	TGTGCCAGCAGCGTAGGGGGAGCGGGAAGGTCCGGGGAGCTGTTTTTT	CASSVGGAGRSGELFF
TRBV27	.	TRBJ1-4	TRBD1	TGTGCCAGCAGTCTTGGACAGGGTGGTGAAAAACTGTTTTTT	CASSLGQGGEKLFF
TRBV27	.	TRBJ2-3	.	TGTGCCAGCAGTTTAAGGGGTCCTACTAGCACAGATACGCAGTATTTT	CASSLRGPTSTDTQYF
TRBV4-1	.	TRBJ2-1	.	TGCGCCAGCAGCCGTCCCGGGACACTCAATGAGCAGTTCTTC	CASSRPGTLNEQFF
TRBV4-3	.	TRBJ2-7	.	TGCGCCAGCAGCCAAGATGAAGGGAGCGGCTACGAGCAGTACTTC	CASSQDEGSGYEQYF
TRBV29-1	.	TRBJ1-1	TRBD1	TGCAGCGTTGTGAGGGACAGGGGGAACACTGAAGCTTTCTTT	CSVVRDRGNTEAFF
TRBV11-3	.	TRBJ1-1	.	TGTGCCAGCAGCCCCCGGGCAGGGGCGAACACTGAAGCTTTCTTT	CASSPRAGANTEAFF
TRBV10-3	.	TRBJ1-5	.	TGTGCCATCAGTGAGTCTGTGGGGGGTGGGCAGCCCCAGCATTTT	CAISESVGGGQPQHF
TRBV29-1	few	TRBJ2-1	TRBD1	TGCAGCGTTGAAGGGCAGGGGGCGTTTATTGAGCAGTTCTTC	CSVEGQGAFIEQFF
TRBV6-5	few	TRBJ1-1	.	TGTGCCAGCAGTTCCTCCAAAACAGGGTGGGCTTTCTTT	CASSSSKTGWAFF
TRBV5-1	.	TRBJ2-2	TRBD2	TGCGCCAGCAGCACCGGGACTAGCGCCGGGGAGCTGTTTTTT	CASSTGTSAGELFF
TRBV29-1	.	TRBJ2-7	.	TGCAGCGTTGCGGGGGGCGCAAGCTACGAGCAGTACTTC	CSVAGGASYEQYF
TRBV5-1	.	TRBJ2-2	.	TGCGCCAGCAGCACCCCCGGGACTCCCACCGGGGAGCTGTTTTTT	CASSTPGTPTGELFF
TRBV9	.	TRBJ2-1	TRBD2	TGTGCCAGCAGCGTAGAGGGACTAGCGCGCAATGAGCAGTTCTTC	CASSVEGLARNEQFF
TRBV6-5	.	TRBJ1-5	.	TGTGCCAGCAGGACACTCGAGAGTCAGCCCCAGCATTTT	CASRTLESQPQHF
TRBV7-9	.	TRBJ2-4	.	TGTGCCAGCAGCTTAGACGGGGTCCTCGTGTCCCCCAAAAACATTCAGTACTTC	CASSLDGVLVSPKNIQYF
TRBV29-1	.	TRBJ1-1	TRBD1	TGCAGCGCCGGGACAGGGCATGTGAACACTGAAGCTTTCTTT	CSAGTGHVNTEAFF
TRBV18	once	TRBJ2-2	.	TGTGCCAGCTCACCGAGCGGTAACACCGGGGAGCTGTTTTTT	CASSPSGNTGELFF
TRBV2	.	TRBJ2-3	TRBD1	TGTGCCAGCAGGGGGACAGCGACGGGCACAGATACGCAGTATTTT	CASRGTATGTDTQYF
TRBV7-9	.	TRBJ1-6	.	TGTGCCAGCGCGGGGTACTATAATTCACCCCTCCACTTT	CASAGYYNSPLHF
TRBV7-9	.	TRBJ2-1	.	TGTTCCAGCAGCCCAGGGCCCCTTTCCTACAATGAGCAGTTCTTC	CSSSPGPLSYNEQFF
TRBV2	.	TRBJ2-3	TRBD2	TGTGCCAGCACCCAGGGGCGGGGGGGCCCTTCTTGGTATTTT	CASTQGRGGPSWYF
TRBV6-5	.	TRBJ1-1	.	TGTGCCAGCACCCCGCGGAGGGACACTGAAGCTTTCTTT	CASTPRRDTEAFF
TRBV7-2	once	TRBJ1-2	.	TGTGCCAGCAGCTTACAGGTCCGGGGCTATGGCTACACCTTC	CASSLQVRGYGYTF
TRBV5-1	.	TRBJ2-2	.	TGCGCCAGCAGCTTGGCGGGAAAGAACACCGGGGAGCTGTTTTTT	CASSLAGKNTGELFF